This passage covers 11 T cell receptor beta chains from one sample sequenced in a study of cytomegalovirus exposure and HLA in healthy donors. With 60 Vbeta and 13 Jbeta primers, the PCR was carried out. Only in-frame clones appear in the TCRdb table, and some are missing; sequencing was by immunoSEQ multiplex PCR. The sample holds approximately 110,000 clones, approximately 76% seen once. Source material: PBMCs. These receptor sequences come from a middle-aged man in good health and CMV-seronegative.

The gene calls are TRBV7-2 and TRBJ1-1, with D perhaps matching TRBD1 (5 bases). The CDR3 is 14 residues long. Trimming cost V 3 bases and J 1 base, with 9 bases left between them. The germline CDR1 and CDR2 sequences are SGHTA and FQGNSA. CDR3 sequence reads: CASSFRGGNTEAFF. Written as DNA, the CDR3 is TGTGCCAGCAGCTTTAGGGGAGGGAACACTGAAGCTTTCTTT.

This clone has just a few counts. J is TRBJ2-2 and V is TRBV7-3, with 7 bases that match TRBD2. This CDR3 region has 14 residues. J gave up 2 bases and V 6 bases, and 3 bases lay outside the gene matches. Germline CDR1 and CDR2: SGHTA and FQGTGA. The CDR3 nucleotides read TGTGCCAGCAGATCTAGCGGAAACACCGGGGAGCTGTTTTTT. Protein sequence: CASRSSGNTGELFF.

The chain recombines TRBV4-2 with TRBJ1-3; 7 bases line up with TRBD1. The germline V gene has CDR1 LGHNA and CDR2 YNFKEQ. V trimming: 6 bases; J trimming: 2 bases; junction bases outside the gene matches: 19. The CDR3 totals 19 residues. DNA for the CDR3: TGTGCCAGCAGTCTGGACAGGTTGAAGTGGGAACCCACTGGAAACACCATATATTTT. It is translated as CASSLDRLKWEPTGNTIYF.

The chain recombines TRBV25-1 with TRBJ1-5; possible D gene TRBD1, 6 bases. The length of the CDR3 is 15 residues. With 3 bases removed from V and 4 bases from J, the gap between germline ends came to 13 bases. CDR1 is MGHDK and CDR2 is SYGVNS in the germline V gene. As DNA, the CDR3 is TGTGCCAGCAGTGAGGCGGGGGGCCCAAATCAGCCCCAGCATTTT. It yields the protein CASSEAGGPNQPQHF. Full variable domain (outside the CDR3, taken from reference TRBV25-1 and TRBJ1-5): EADIYQTPRYLVIGTGKKITLECSQTMGHDKMYWYQQDPGMELHLIHYSYGVNSTEKGDLSSESTVSRIRTEHFPLTLESARPSHTSQYLCASSEAGGPNQPQHFGDGTRLSIL.

The chain carries TRBV9 and TRBJ2-2, with D possibly TRBD1 on 6 matching bases. Germline V gene sequence: CDR1 SGDLS, CDR2 YYNGEE. The CDR3 loop spans 16 amino acids. Trimming stripped 3 bases from V and 6 bases from J, with 18 bases between. This chain's CDR3 is CASSAPRAGAAGELFF. CDR3 DNA: TGTGCCAGCAGCGCCCCTCGAGCAGGGGCGGCCGGGGAGCTGTTTTTT.

This chain links TRBV18 with TRBJ1-1; D is ambiguous. This CDR3 contains 14 residues. V was pared by 3 bases and J by 6 bases, with 14 bases between. Germline assignment: CDR1 KGHSH and CDR2 LQKENI. The CDR3 nucleotides read TGTGCCAGCTCACCGAGAGATAGCGCGGCTGAAGCTTTCTTT. Its protein is CASSPRDSAAEAFF. Combining the CDR3 with reference TRBV18 and TRBJ1-1 gives the whole variable domain NAGVMQNPRHLVRRRGQEARLRCSPMKGHSHVYWYRQLPEEGLKFMVYLQKENIIDESGMPKERFSAEFPKEGPSILRIQQVVRGDSAAYFCASSPRDSAAEAFFGQGTRLTVV.

This clone was observed a handful of times. This chain connects TRBV14 to TRBJ1-1; 8 nucleotides line up with TRBD1. V lost 5 bases and J lost 1; bases outside the gene matches: 9. The CDR3 extends over 16 amino acids. Germline V gene data show CDR1 as SGHDN and CDR2 as FVKESK. This CDR3 reads CASSIRTGRTNTEAFF. In DNA, the CDR3 is TGTGCCAGCAGCATACGGACAGGGCGTACGAACACTGAAGCTTTCTTT.

The rearrangement uses TRBV7-9 and TRBJ2-1, with 8 bases that match TRBD1. The junction had 10 bases not matched to a gene; V was cut back by 3 bases and J by 0 bases. Germline CDR1 SEHNR, CDR2 FQNEAQ (reference sequence). The CDR3 contains 18 residues. CDR3 bases: TGTGCCAGCAGCTTGACGGCAGGGGGCTTTAGCTCCTACAATGAGCAGTTCTTC. Its translation: CASSLTAGGFSSYNEQFF.

V gene TRBV5-1 combines with J gene TRBJ2-3; 7 bases match TRBD2. V was pared by 0 bases and J by 0 bases, with 7 bases of the junction left unmatched. The germline CDR1 and CDR2 sequences are SGHRS and YFSETQ. This CDR3 has 17 amino acids. As DNA, the CDR3 is TGCGCCAGCAGCTTGGGGGCTAGCGGCATTAGCACAGATACGCAGTATTTT. It specifies CASSLGASGISTDTQYF.

The V call is TRBV10-3, the J call TRBJ1-1; maybe TRBD1 (6 bases). The V gene lost 3 bases and the J gene lost 6 bases, with 14 bases spanning the gap. The CDR3 sequence is 14 residues long. Germline-derived CDR1 and CDR2 are ENHRY and SYGVKD. CDR3 loop: CAISDLEGEPEAFF. CDR3 in DNA: TGTGCCATCAGTGATTTAGAGGGGGAGCCTGAAGCTTTCTTT.

This clone was recorded a few times. V usage is TRBV5-6 and J usage is TRBJ2-7; 11 nucleotides match TRBD2. This CDR3 has 16 residues. CDR1 is SGHDT, CDR2 YYEEEE, per germline. Trimming cost V 4 bases and J 5 bases; bases outside gene matches: 11. CDR3 amino acids: CASSRGTTSGVDEQYF. For the CDR3, the DNA is TGTGCCAGCAGCCGGGGAACGACTAGCGGGGTTGACGAGCAGTACTTC. The whole variable domain, filled in from reference TRBV5-6 and TRBJ2-7, reads DAGVTQSPTHLIKTRGQQVTLRCSPKSGHDTVSWYQQALGQGPQFIFQYYEEEERQRGNFPDRFSGHQFPNYSSELNVNALLLGDSALYLCASSRGTTSGVDEQYFGPGTRLTVT.